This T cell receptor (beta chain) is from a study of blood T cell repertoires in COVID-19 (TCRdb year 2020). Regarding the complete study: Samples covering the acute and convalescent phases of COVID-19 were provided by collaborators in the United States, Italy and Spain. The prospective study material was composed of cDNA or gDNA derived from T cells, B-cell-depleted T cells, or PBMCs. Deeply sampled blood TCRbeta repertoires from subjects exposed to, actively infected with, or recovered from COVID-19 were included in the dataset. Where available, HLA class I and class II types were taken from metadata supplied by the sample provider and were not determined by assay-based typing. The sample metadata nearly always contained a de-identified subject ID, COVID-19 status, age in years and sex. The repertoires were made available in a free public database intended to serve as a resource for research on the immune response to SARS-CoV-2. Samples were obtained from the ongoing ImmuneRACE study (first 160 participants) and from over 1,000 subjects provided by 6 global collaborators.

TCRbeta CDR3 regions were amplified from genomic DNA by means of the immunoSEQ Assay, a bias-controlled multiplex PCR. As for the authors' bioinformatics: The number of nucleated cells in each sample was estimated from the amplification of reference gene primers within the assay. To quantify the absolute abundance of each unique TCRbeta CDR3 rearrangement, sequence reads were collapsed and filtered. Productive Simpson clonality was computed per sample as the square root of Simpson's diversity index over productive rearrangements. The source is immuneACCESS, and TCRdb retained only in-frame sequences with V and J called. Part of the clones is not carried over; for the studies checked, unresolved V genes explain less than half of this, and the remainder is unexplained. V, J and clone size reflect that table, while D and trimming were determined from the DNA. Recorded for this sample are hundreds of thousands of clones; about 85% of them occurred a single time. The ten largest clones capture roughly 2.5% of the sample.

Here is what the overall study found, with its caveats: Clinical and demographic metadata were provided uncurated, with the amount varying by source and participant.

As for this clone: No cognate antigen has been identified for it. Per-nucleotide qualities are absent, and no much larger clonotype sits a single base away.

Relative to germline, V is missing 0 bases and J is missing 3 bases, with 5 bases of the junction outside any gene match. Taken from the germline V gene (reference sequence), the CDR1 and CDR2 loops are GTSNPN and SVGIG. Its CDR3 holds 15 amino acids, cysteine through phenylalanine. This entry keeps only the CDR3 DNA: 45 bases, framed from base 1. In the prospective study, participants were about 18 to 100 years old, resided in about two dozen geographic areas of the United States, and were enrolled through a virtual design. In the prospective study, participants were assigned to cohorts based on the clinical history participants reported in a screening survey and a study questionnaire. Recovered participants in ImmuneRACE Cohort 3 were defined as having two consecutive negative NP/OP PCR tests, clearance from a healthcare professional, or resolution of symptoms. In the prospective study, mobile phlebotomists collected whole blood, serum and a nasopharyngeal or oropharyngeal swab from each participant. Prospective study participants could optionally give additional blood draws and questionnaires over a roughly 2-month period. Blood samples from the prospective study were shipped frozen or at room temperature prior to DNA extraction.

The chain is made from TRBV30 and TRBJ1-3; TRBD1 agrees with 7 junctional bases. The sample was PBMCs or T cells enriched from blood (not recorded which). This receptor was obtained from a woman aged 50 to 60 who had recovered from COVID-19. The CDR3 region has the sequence CAWSVKGALGNTIYF. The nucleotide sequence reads TGTGCCTGGAGTGTAAAGGGGGCGCTTGGAAACACCATATATTTT.